This TCR beta chain was captured by sequencing in a study of shared clonotypes between healthy human individuals. Data came from immunoSEQ multiplex PCR; TCRdb stores just in-frame clones and leaves some out. The sample shows roughly 2 million clones, roughly 95% of them seen only once. The V end was cut by 4 bases, the J end by 2 bases, with 9 bases between. Germline lookup yields CDR1 WNHNN and CDR2 SYGVQD (reference sequence). The CDR3 spans 14 residues. The naive CD8 population came from CD45RO-negative cells selected for CCR7, without terminally differentiated effector memory CD45RA+ cells. This receptor was obtained from a man younger than 35 in good health. The chain employs TRBV10-1 and TRBJ2-1, with D possibly being TRBD1 (5 bases). The sample taken for sequencing was naive CD8+ T cells sorted from blood. The CDR3 is CASSGQGAYNEQFF. As DNA, the CDR3 is TGCGCCAGCAGTGGTCAGGGCGCCTACAATGAGCAGTTCTTC.